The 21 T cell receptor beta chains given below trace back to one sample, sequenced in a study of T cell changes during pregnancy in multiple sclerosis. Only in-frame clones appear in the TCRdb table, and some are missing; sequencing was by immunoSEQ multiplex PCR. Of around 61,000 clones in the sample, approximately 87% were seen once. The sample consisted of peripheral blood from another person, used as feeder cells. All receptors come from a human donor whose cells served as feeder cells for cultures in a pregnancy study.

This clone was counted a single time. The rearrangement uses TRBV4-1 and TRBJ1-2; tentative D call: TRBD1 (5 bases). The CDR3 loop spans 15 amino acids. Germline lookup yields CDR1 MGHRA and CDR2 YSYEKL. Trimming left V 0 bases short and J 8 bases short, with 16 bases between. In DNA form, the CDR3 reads TGCGCCAGCAGCCAAGAGGACCCCAGGGAAAGGGGCTACACCTTC. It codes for CASSQEDPRERGYTF.

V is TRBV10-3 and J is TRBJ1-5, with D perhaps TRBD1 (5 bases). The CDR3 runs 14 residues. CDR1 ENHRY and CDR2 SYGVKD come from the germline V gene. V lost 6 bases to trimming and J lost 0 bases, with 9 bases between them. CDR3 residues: CAISQGFSNQPQHF. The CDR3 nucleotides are TGTGCCATCAGCCAGGGATTTAGCAATCAGCCCCAGCATTTT.

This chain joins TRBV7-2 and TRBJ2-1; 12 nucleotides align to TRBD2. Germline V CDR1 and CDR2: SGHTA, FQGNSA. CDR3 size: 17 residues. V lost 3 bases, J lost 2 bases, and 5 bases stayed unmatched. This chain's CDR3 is CASSLRLAGAPYNEQFF. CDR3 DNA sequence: TGTGCCAGCAGCTTGAGACTAGCGGGGGCCCCCTACAATGAGCAGTTCTTC.

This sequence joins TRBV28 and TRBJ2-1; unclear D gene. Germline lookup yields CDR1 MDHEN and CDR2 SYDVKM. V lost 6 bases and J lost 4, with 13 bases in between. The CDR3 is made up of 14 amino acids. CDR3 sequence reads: CASSPPNPYNEQFF. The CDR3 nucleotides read TGTGCCAGCAGCCCCCCTAATCCATACAATGAGCAGTTCTTC. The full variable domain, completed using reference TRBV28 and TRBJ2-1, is DVKVTQSSRYLVKRTGEKVFLECVQDMDHENMFWYRQDPGLGLRLIYFSYDVKMKEKGDIPEGYSVSREKKERFSLILESASTNQTSMYLCASSPPNPYNEQFFGPGTRLTVL.

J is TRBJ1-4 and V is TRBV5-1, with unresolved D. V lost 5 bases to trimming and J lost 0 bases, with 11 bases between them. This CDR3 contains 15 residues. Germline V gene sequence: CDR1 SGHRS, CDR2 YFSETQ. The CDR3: CASRPAGTTNEKLFF. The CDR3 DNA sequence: TGCGCCAGCAGGCCCGCGGGGACAACTAATGAAAAACTGTTTTTT.

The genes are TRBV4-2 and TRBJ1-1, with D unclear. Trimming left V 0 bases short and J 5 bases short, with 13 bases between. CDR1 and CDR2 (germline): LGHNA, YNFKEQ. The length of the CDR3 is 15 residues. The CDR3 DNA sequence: TGTGCCAGCAGCCAAGATCCGGATCGAGGGACTGAAGCTTTCTTT. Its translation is CASSQDPDRGTEAFF.

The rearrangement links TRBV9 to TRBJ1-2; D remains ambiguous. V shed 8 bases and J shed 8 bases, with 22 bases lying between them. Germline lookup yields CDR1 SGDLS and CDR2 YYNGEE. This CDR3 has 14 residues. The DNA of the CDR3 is TGTGCCAGTACCCTTCTGGGGAGGAAGTCAGGCTACACCTTC. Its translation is CASTLLGRKSGYTF.

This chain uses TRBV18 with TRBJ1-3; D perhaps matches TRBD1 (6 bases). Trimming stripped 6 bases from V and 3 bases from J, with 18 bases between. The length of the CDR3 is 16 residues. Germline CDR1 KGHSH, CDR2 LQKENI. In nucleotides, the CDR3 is TGTGCCAGCTCCCCGACGCAGGGGCTGGGTGGAAACACCATATATTTT. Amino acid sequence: CASSPTQGLGGNTIYF. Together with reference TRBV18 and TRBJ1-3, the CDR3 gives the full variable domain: NAGVMQNPRHLVRRRGQEARLRCSPMKGHSHVYWYRQLPEEGLKFMVYLQKENIIDESGMPKERFSAEFPKEGPSILRIQQVVRGDSAAYFCASSPTQGLGGNTIYFGEGSWLTVV.

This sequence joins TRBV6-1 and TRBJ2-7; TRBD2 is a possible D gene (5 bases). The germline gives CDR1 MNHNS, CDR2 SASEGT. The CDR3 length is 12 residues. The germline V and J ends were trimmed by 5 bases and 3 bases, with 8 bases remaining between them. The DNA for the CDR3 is TGTGCCAGCAGTCGGGAAGTCTACGAGCAGTACTTC. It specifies CASSREVYEQYF.

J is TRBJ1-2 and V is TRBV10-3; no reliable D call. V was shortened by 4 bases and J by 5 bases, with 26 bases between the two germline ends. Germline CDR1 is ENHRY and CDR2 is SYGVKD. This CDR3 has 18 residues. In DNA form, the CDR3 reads TGTGCCATCAGTGCTTTTGGAGGGCCGAAGGACCGATCTTATGGCTACACCTTC. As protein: CAISAFGGPKDRSYGYTF.

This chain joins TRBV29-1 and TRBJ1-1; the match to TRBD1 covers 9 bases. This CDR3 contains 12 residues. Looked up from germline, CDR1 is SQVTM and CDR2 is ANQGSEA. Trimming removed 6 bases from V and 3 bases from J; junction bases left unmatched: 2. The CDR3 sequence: CSVGQGDTEAFF. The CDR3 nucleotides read TGCAGCGTGGGACAGGGCGACACTGAAGCTTTCTTT.

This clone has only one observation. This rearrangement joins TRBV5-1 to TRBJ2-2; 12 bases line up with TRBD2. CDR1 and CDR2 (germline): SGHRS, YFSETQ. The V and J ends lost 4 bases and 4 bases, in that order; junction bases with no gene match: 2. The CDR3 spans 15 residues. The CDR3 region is CASSPLAGGTGELFF. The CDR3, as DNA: TGCGCCAGCAGCCCACTAGCGGGGGGCACCGGGGAGCTGTTTTTT.

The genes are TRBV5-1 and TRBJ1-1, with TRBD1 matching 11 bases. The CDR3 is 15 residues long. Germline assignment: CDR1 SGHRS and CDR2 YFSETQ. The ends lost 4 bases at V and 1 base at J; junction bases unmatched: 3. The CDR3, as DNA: TGCGCCAGCAGCAGGGACAGGGGGTCGAACACTGAAGCTTTCTTT. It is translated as CASSRDRGSNTEAFF.

The CDR3 protein is CASSLSGVDNEQFF. The CDR3 DNA sequence: TGTGCCAGCAGTTTATCCGGGGTCGACAATGAGCAGTTCTTC. The chain links TRBV27 to TRBJ2-1, with D perhaps TRBD2 (5 bases). The CDR3 is 14 amino acids. V lost 0 bases to trimming and J lost 5 bases, with 8 bases between them. The germline V gene encodes CDR1 MNHEY and CDR2 SMNVEV (reference sequence).

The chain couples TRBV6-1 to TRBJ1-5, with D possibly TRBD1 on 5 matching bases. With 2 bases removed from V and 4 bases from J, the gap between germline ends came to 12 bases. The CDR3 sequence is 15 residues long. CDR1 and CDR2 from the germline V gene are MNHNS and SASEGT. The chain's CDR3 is CASSEQGRGNQPQHF. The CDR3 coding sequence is TGTGCCAGCAGTGAACAGGGCCGCGGGAATCAGCCCCAGCATTTT.

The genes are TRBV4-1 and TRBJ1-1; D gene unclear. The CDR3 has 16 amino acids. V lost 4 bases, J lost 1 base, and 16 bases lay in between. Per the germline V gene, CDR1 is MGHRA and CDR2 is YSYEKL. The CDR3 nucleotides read TGCGCCAGCAGCCGAGTGTTCTATAATACGAACACTGAAGCTTTCTTT. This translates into CASSRVFYNTNTEAFF.

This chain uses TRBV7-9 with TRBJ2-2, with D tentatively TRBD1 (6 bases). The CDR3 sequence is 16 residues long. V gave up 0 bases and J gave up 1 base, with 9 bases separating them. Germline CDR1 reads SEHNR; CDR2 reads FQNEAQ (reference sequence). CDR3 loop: CASSLAQGKNTGELFF. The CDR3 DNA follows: TGTGCCAGCAGCTTAGCGCAGGGGAAGAACACCGGGGAGCTGTTTTTT.

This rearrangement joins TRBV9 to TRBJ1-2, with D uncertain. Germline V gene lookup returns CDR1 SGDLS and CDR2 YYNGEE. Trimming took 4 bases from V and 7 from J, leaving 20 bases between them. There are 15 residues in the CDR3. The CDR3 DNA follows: TGTGCCAGCAGCCCCGTCGCCGTTTTAATTCCTGGCTACACCTTC. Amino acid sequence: CASSPVAVLIPGYTF.

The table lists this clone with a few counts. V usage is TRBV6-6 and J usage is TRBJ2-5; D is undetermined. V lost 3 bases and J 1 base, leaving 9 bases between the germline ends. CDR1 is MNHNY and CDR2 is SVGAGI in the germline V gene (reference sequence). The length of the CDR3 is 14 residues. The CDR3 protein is CASSYLQTQETQYF. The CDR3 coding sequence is TGTGCCAGCAGTTATTTGCAGACCCAAGAGACCCAGTACTTC.

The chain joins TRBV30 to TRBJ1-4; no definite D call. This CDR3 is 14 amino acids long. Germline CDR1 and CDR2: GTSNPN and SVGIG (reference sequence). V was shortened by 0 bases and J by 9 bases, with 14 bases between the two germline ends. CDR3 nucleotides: TGTGCCTGGAGTGTACCCCTGAGGGAGAAAAAACTGTTTTTT. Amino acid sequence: CAWSVPLREKKLFF.

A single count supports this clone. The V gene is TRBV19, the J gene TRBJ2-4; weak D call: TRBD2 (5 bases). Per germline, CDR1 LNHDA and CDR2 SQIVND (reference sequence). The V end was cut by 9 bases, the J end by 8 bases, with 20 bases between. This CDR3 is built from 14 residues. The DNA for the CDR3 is TGTGCCAGGCTCTCGGACTTAATGGAGGACATTCAGTACTTC. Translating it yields CARLSDLMEDIQYF.